These 29 T cell receptor beta chains were all obtained from the same sample, sequenced in a study of spatial heterogeneity in lung cancer. This sample's time point: sample taken at primary tumor resection. From the 5' RACE reads, TCRdb called clonotypes with MiXCR, one entry per CDR3 protein. In the table there are about 61,000 distinct CDR3 sequences, under 7.5% of which are singletons. Source: PBMCs, taken at surgery. All receptors derive from a female donor with early-stage non-small cell lung cancer.

The chain is built from TRBV10-3 and TRBJ2-1; 8 nucleotides agree with TRBD1. V lost 0 bases, J lost 2 bases, and 3 bases stayed unmatched. The CDR3 length is 16 residues. The V gene's germline CDR1 is ENHRY and CDR2 SYGVKD. CDR3 in amino acids: CAISESRQGTYNEQFF. As DNA, the CDR3 is TGTGCCATCAGTGAGTCGCGACAGGGGACCTACAATGAGCAGTTCTTC.

This clonotype was counted at least ten times. The chain uses TRBV6-5 and TRBJ2-3; TRBD2 is a possible D gene (5 bases). Looked up from germline, CDR1 is MNHEY and CDR2 is SVGAGI. V shed 7 bases and J shed 1 base, with 21 bases lying between them. The CDR3 consists of 17 residues. The CDR3 sequence: CASTPSVGDWGTDTQYF. The CDR3 bases are TGTGCCAGCACTCCCTCGGTGGGAGATTGGGGCACAGATACGCAGTATTTT.

This clonotype was counted ten times or more. The rearrangement links TRBV9 to TRBJ1-1; D is uncertain. V shed 5 bases and J shed 7 bases, with 15 bases lying between them. This CDR3 is built from 13 residues. Germline values: CDR1 SGDLS, CDR2 YYNGEE. As DNA, the CDR3 is TGTGCCAGCAGTCCGGGCCCAATCCTTGAAGCTTTCTTT. It encodes CASSPGPILEAFF.

This clonotype was counted at least ten times. J is TRBJ2-2 and V is TRBV10-3; D possibly corresponds to TRBD2 (6 bases). The length of the CDR3 is 15 residues. Between the trimmed V and J ends, which lost 2 bases and 4 bases, there was a span of 11 bases. Germline loops: CDR1 ENHRY, CDR2 SYGVKD. The DNA for the CDR3 is TGTGCCATCAGTGAGGGACTGACTAGCACCGGGGAGCTGTTTTTT. This translates into CAISEGLTSTGELFF.

This clonotype was observed at least ten times. This chain links TRBV7-9 with TRBJ2-4; D is perhaps TRBD2 (6 bases). The germline gives CDR1 SEHNR, CDR2 FQNEAQ (reference sequence). V lost 1 base to trimming and J lost 5 bases, with 15 bases between them. The CDR3 has 16 amino acids. This CDR3 reads CASSLEGLSGQNIQYF. The CDR3 DNA sequence: TGTGCCAGCAGCTTAGAGGGACTCTCGGGCCAAAACATTCAGTACTTC.

The rearrangement joins TRBV6-5 to TRBJ2-5; D is uncertain. Germline V gene data show CDR1 as MNHEY and CDR2 as SVGAGI. With 0 bases removed from V and 5 bases from J, the gap between germline ends came to 10 bases. This CDR3 has 14 residues. This CDR3 is CASSYSTLGETQYF. The CDR3 DNA reads as TGTGCCAGCAGTTACTCGACCTTGGGGGAGACCCAGTACTTC.

This clonotype occurred many times. The chain links TRBV15 to TRBJ1-5; 9 positions agree with TRBD1. The CDR3 runs to 14 residues. From germline, CDR1 is LNHNV and CDR2 YYDKDF (reference sequence). Trimming cost V 5 bases and J 6 bases; bases outside gene matches: 5. The chain's CDR3 is CATSLEQGAQPQHF. CDR3 in DNA: TGTGCCACCAGCCTTGAACAGGGGGCTCAGCCCCAGCATTTT.

This clonotype showed up many times. The genes are TRBV3-1 and TRBJ1-6; 9 bases align to TRBD1. The CDR3 spans 15 residues. Germline loops: CDR1 LGHDT, CDR2 YNNKEL (reference sequence). V lost 0 bases and J lost 7; bases outside the gene matches: 1. DNA of the CDR3: TGTGCCAGCAGCCAAGAGACAGGGGGAAATTCACCCCTCCACTTT. Translated: CASSQETGGNSPLHF.

This clonotype came up many times. The rearrangement links TRBV11-2 to TRBJ2-5, with 8 nucleotides matching TRBD2. This CDR3 contains 14 residues. CDR1 and CDR2 from the germline V gene are SGHAT and FQNNGV. With V trimmed by 3 bases and J by 1 base, 1 base remained unmatched. The CDR3 coding sequence is TGTGCCAGCAGCTTTAGCGGGGCCCAAGAGACCCAGTACTTC. This encodes CASSFSGAQETQYF.

This rearrangement joins TRBV5-4 to TRBJ1-2; D gene unclear. The CDR3 contains 14 residues. Per the germline V gene, CDR1 is SGHNT and CDR2 is YYREEE (reference sequence). Trimming removed 2 bases from V and 1 base from J, with 9 bases in between. CDR3 DNA: TGTGCCAGCAGCTTCGATCAGGTTAACTATGGCTACACCTTC. Its protein product is CASSFDQVNYGYTF.

This clonotype was counted a single time. The chain uses TRBV24-1 and TRBJ1-5, with 8 bases fitting TRBD1. Germline assignment: CDR1 KGHDR and CDR2 SFDVKD. This CDR3 spans 15 amino acids. V shed 4 bases and J 6 bases; nucleotides not matched to a gene: 7. The CDR3 nucleotides are TGTGCCACCAGTGACGGACAGGGATTGGGTCAGCCCCAGCATTTT. Translating it yields CATSDGQGLGQPQHF.

This clonotype was recorded at least ten times. This chain connects TRBV29-1 to TRBJ1-2; D is unclear. The CDR3 is made up of 13 amino acids. CDR1 and CDR2 (germline): SQVTM, ANQGSEA. V was shortened by 7 bases and J by 5 bases, with 17 bases between the two germline ends. The CDR3: CSGLIGIRYGYTF. The CDR3 nucleotides are TGCAGCGGTCTTATCGGGATTAGGTATGGCTACACCTTC.

This clonotype was seen many times. The rearrangement links TRBV5-5 to TRBJ1-3; D gene uncertain. In germline, CDR1 is SGHKS, CDR2 YYEKEE (reference sequence). V shed 0 bases and J shed 0 bases, with 4 bases lying between them. This CDR3 spans 14 amino acids. The CDR3 DNA is TGTGCCAGCAGCTTGGGGCCCTCTGGAAACACCATATATTTT. Encoded protein: CASSLGPSGNTIYF.

The chain joins TRBV7-8 to TRBJ2-5, with 15 bases identical to TRBD2. Germline trimming cut 2 bases from V and 2 bases from J; bases unmatched to any gene: 9. Germline CDR1 SGHVS, CDR2 FQNEAQ. This CDR3 is built from 19 residues. The CDR3: CASSLPWTSGREKQETQYF. In nucleotides, the CDR3 is TGTGCCAGCAGCTTACCGTGGACTAGCGGGAGGGAAAAACAAGAGACCCAGTACTTC.

This chain links TRBV7-8 with TRBJ2-1; no reliable D call. The ends were cut back, 5 bases at V and 1 base at J, with 15 bases in the middle. From germline, CDR1 is SGHVS and CDR2 FQNEAQ. The CDR3 contains 16 residues. The CDR3 protein is CASSLLASVSYNEQFF. The CDR3 DNA follows: TGTGCCAGCAGCCTCCTCGCGTCGGTGTCCTACAATGAGCAGTTCTTC.

This clonotype is medium-sized. V and J are TRBV19 and TRBJ1-5, with 9 bases that match TRBD1. Germline V gene data show CDR1 as LNHDA and CDR2 as SQIVND (reference sequence). The CDR3 consists of 15 residues. Trimming took 5 bases from V and 3 from J; bases not matched to a gene: 5. CDR3 in amino acids: CASSPGQGDNQPQHF. CDR3 bases: TGTGCCAGTAGTCCGGGACAGGGCGACAATCAGCCCCAGCATTTT.

The V gene is TRBV6-1, the J gene TRBJ2-7; D might be TRBD1 (6 bases). Per the germline V gene, CDR1 is MNHNS and CDR2 is SASEGT. The V and J ends lost 4 bases and 5 bases respectively, with 15 bases between them. This CDR3 is built from 14 residues. CDR3 DNA sequence: TGTGCCAGCAGTGTCCAGGGGTCTCGTCACGAGCAGTACGTC. It yields the protein CASSVQGSRHEQYV.

The genes are TRBV10-3 and TRBJ1-6, with D perhaps TRBD1 (5 bases). V was clipped by 8 bases and J by 7 bases, with 15 bases between them. Germline V gives CDR1 ENHRY, CDR2 SYGVKD. This CDR3 comprises 14 residues. CDR3 region: CAISPGTGNSPLHF. DNA of the CDR3: TGTGCCATCTCTCCCGGGACGGGGAATTCACCCCTCCACTTT.

The V call is TRBV27, the J call TRBJ1-5, with TRBD1 as a possible D gene (6 bases). This CDR3 is 14 amino acids long. From germline, CDR1 is MNHEY and CDR2 SMNVEV (reference sequence). Trimming took 6 bases from V and 1 from J, leaving 10 bases between them. The CDR3 reads CASRAGGSNQPQHF. The CDR3 region has the DNA TGTGCCAGCAGGGCGGGGGGCAGCAATCAGCCCCAGCATTTT.

This clonotype was detected ten times or more. V usage is TRBV28 and J usage is TRBJ1-2, with unresolved D. V shed 6 bases and J shed 7 bases, with 15 bases lying between them. The CDR3 consists of 13 residues. Per the germline V gene, CDR1 is MDHEN and CDR2 is SYDVKM. Here the CDR3 reads CASSRDIRAGYTF. As DNA, the CDR3 is TGTGCCAGCAGCCGAGACATTAGAGCTGGCTACACCTTC.

This chain uses TRBV3-1 with TRBJ2-7; 7 bases line up with TRBD1. J was trimmed by 3 bases and V by 0 bases; bases with no gene match: 8. CDR3 length equals 16 residues. The germline V gene has CDR1 LGHDT and CDR2 YNNKEL (reference sequence). CDR3 region: CASSQDSSGTVYEQYF. CDR3 nucleotide sequence: TGTGCCAGCAGCCAAGATTCATCCGGGACAGTCTACGAGCAGTACTTC.

This clonotype showed up many times. This chain connects TRBV24-1 to TRBJ2-5; D may be TRBD1 or TRBD2 (5 bases each). The V end lost 5 bases, the J end lost 5 bases, and 11 bases lay between the germline ends. The CDR3 has 13 residues. From germline, CDR1 is KGHDR and CDR2 SFDVKD. CDR3 DNA: TGTGCCACCAGTGTGCCGGGGCGTGAGACCCAGTACTTC. It translates to CATSVPGRETQYF.

The sample holds many counts of this clonotype. The rearrangement joins TRBV28 to TRBJ2-2; 9 positions agree with TRBD1. This CDR3 has 15 residues. Germline CDR1 and CDR2: MDHEN and SYDVKM. Trimming took 7 bases from V and 6 from J; bases not matched to a gene: 9. CDR3 DNA sequence: TGTGCCAGCATCGCGGGACAGGGAGGATCCGGGGAGCTGTTTTTT. This gives the protein CASIAGQGGSGELFF.

This clonotype showed up many times. V is TRBV3-1 and J is TRBJ2-1, with 11 bases lining up with TRBD2. This CDR3 is 15 amino acids long. V shed 4 bases and J 7 bases; nucleotides not matched to a gene: 6. The germline CDR1 and CDR2 sequences are LGHDT and YNNKEL (reference sequence). CDR3 in DNA: TGTGCCAGCAGCCCGCTAGCGGGGGGAGTAAATGAGCAGTTCTTC. It codes for CASSPLAGGVNEQFF.

This clonotype was found many times. The chain joins TRBV7-9 to TRBJ1-3; no firm D call. CDR1 is SEHNR and CDR2 is FQNEAQ in the germline V gene (reference sequence). Trimming took 1 base from V and 3 from J, leaving 1 base between them. The CDR3 is made up of 12 amino acids. This chain's CDR3 is CASSLGGNTIYF. CDR3 sequence (DNA): TGTGCCAGCAGCTTAGGTGGAAACACCATATATTTT.

This clonotype showed up many times. The chain employs TRBV7-2 and TRBJ2-5, with 16 bases matching TRBD2. CDR1 SGHTA and CDR2 FQGNSA come from the germline V gene. Trimming removed 6 bases from V and 1 base from J; junction bases left unmatched: 8. CDR3 size: 18 residues. The CDR3 protein is CASSRLGTSGGVQETQYF. DNA for the CDR3: TGTGCCAGCAGTCGGCTAGGGACTAGCGGGGGGGTCCAAGAGACCCAGTACTTC.

There are many counts of this clonotype. The rearrangement uses TRBV27 and TRBJ1-6; D is unclear. The CDR3 is 13 amino acids. V gave up 6 bases and J gave up 10 bases, with 13 bases separating them. The germline CDR1 and CDR2 sequences are MNHEY and SMNVEV (reference sequence). CDR3 sequence (DNA): TGTGCCAGCAGATCTGCGACGGGATCACCCCTCCACTTT. Residues: CASRSATGSPLHF.

This clonotype was seen repeatedly, ten times or more. The gene calls are TRBV24-1 and TRBJ1-5; 8 positions match TRBD1. This CDR3 is built from 15 residues. Trimming took 4 bases from V and 1 from J; bases not matched to a gene: 2. CDR1 is KGHDR, CDR2 SFDVKD, per germline. CDR3 coding DNA: TGTGCCACCAGTGACCAGGGGGCAAGCAATCAGCCCCAGCATTTT. Translation: CATSDQGASNQPQHF.

Concerning this clonotype: A junction boundary mismatches the germline segment, possibly from a read error. The gene calls are TRBV5-1 and TRBJ2-3; 7 nucleotides agree with TRBD1. The CDR3 has 15 residues. The germline CDR1 and CDR2 sequences are SGHRS and YFSETQ. CDR3 sequence (DNA): TGCGCCAGCAGCTTGTTGGTAGGGGGCACAGATGCGCAGTATTTT. It codes for CASSLLVGGTDAQYF. Drawing the rest from reference TRBV5-1 and TRBJ2-3, the complete variable domain is KAGVTQTPRYLIKTRGQQVTLSCSPISGHRSVSWYQQTPGQGLQFLFEYFSETQRNKGNFPGRFSGRQFSNSRSEMNVSTLELGDSALYLCASSLLVGGTDAQYFGPGTRLTVL.